This is a list of T cell receptor beta chains from one sample in a study of shared clonotypes between healthy human individuals. The protocol was immunoSEQ multiplex PCR, while the TCRdb copy is restricted to in-frame clones and leaves out a portion. The sample gives approximately 1.1 million clones, approximately 78% of which show up once; approximately 0.5% is in the top ten. The sequenced sample was memory CD4+ T cells from PBMCs. These receptors all stem from a man aged 18 to 35 in good health. Some clones in this sample may be carry-over from other donors' samples. Each CDR3 is given with its conserved first and last residue. The D gene is left open where the match is weak. Size tells how often a clone was seen (once, few, many) or the class of an expanded clone, and some rows leave it out.

j_gene | abundance | v_gene | d_gene | CDR3nt | CDR3aa
TRBJ2-3 | - | TRBV28 | TRBD2 | TGTGCCAGCACCGCTAGCGGGAGGGCGATGTTTACAGATACGCAGTATTTT | CASTASGRAMFTDTQYF
TRBJ1-5 | - | TRBV6-4 | - | TGTGCCAGCAGTGACTTGAACAGGGAACTAGATCAGCCCCAGCATTTT | CASSDLNRELDQPQHF
TRBJ2-1 | once | TRBV4-2 | TRBD2 | TGTGCCAGCAGCCAAGAGTCGTTGCTAGCGGGAGGGCGAGATGAGCAGTTCTTC | CASSQESLLAGGRDEQFF
TRBJ2-1 | once | TRBV6-5 | TRBD1 | TGTGCCAGCAGTAGGGTCCAGGGGGCTTACAATGAGCAGTTCTTC | CASSRVQGAYNEQFF
TRBJ1-2 | - | TRBV19 | - | TGTGCCAGTAGTAGTAACCGGGACGGGAACTATGGCTACACCTTC | CASSSNRDGNYGYTF
TRBJ2-2 | - | TRBV2 | TRBD2 | TGTGCCAGCAACCTAGCGGTGGTCGGGGAGCTGTTTTTT | CASNLAVVGELFF
TRBJ2-1 | - | TRBV7-2 | TRBD1 | TGTGCCAGCAGCCGGGGGTGGTACGGGGACAGGGCATTCCATGAGCAGTTCTTC | CASSRGWYGDRAFHEQFF
TRBJ1-3 | - | TRBV30 | - | TGTGCCTGGAGTGAGTCAGCTGGAAACACCATATATTTT | CAWSESAGNTIYF
TRBJ1-1 | - | TRBV28 | - | TGTGCCAGCAGTCCGGCGGGGGTTACGAACACTGAAGCTTTCTTT | CASSPAGVTNTEAFF
TRBJ1-4 | - | TRBV21-1 | - | TGTGCCAGCAGCAAAGAGTCCGGGCCAACTAATGAAAAACTGTTTTTT | CASSKESGPTNEKLFF
TRBJ2-1 | - | TRBV5-1 | - | TGCGCCAGCAGCTTTGGGCTCTACAATGAGCAGTTCTTC | CASSFGLYNEQFF
TRBJ1-5 | - | TRBV28 | - | TGTGCCAGCAGTCCACCGACCCAGCCCCAGCATTTT | CASSPPTQPQHF
TRBJ2-2 | once | TRBV5-1 | - | TGCGCCAGCAGCTTATTACCGAACACCGGGGAGCTGTTTTTT | CASSLLPNTGELFF
TRBJ2-7 | few | TRBV4-1 | TRBD2 | TGCGCCAGCAGCCAAGATGCGACTAGCGGGACCCACACCTACGAGCAGTACTTC | CASSQDATSGTHTYEQYF
TRBJ2-6 | - | TRBV5-1 | - | TGCGCCAGCAGCCTCCTAGAGAATCCAACTGGGGCCAACGTCCTGACTTTC | CASSLLENPTGANVLTF
TRBJ1-1 | few | TRBV7-6 | - | TGTGCCAGCAGCCCTTTACAGGGACGCACTGAAGCTTTCTTT | CASSPLQGRTEAFF
TRBJ1-1 | - | TRBV9 | TRBD1 | TGTGCCAGCAGCGTAGAGGGACAGGGTGGGACTGAAGCTTTCTTT | CASSVEGQGGTEAFF
TRBJ2-1 | - | TRBV12-5 | - | TGTGCTAGTGGTTGGGGCACCTCCTACAATGAGCAGTTCTTC | CASGWGTSYNEQFF
TRBJ2-3 | - | TRBV9 | TRBD2 | TGTGCCAGCAGCGTAGGACTAGCGGGAGCTGGGCCAGATACGCAGTATTTT | CASSVGLAGAGPDTQYF
TRBJ2-2 | - | TRBV9 | - | TGTGCCAGCAGCGCACGCGGGGCGGGAACGACCGGGGAGCTGTTTTTT | CASSARGAGTTGELFF
TRBJ2-7 | - | TRBV10-3 | TRBD2 | TGTGCCATCAGTGCAGCTAGCGGTTCTCGCGAGCAGTACTTC | CAISAASGSREQYF
TRBJ2-2 | - | TRBV11-3 | - | TGTGCCAGCAGCCACTCCCCGGCAGGGCGGGGCACCGGGGAGCTGTTTTTT | CASSHSPAGRGTGELFF
TRBJ2-6 | - | TRBV27 | TRBD1 | TGTGCCAGCAGGACGAATACCGGGACAGAGATAGCCAACGTCCTGACTTTC | CASRTNTGTEIANVLTF
TRBJ2-7 | - | TRBV5-4 | TRBD1 | TGTGCCAGCAGCAGTGGACAGGTCGCCTACGAGCAGTACTTC | CASSSGQVAYEQYF
TRBJ1-2 | once | TRBV19 | - | TGTGCCAGTAGCTTCACCTCCTATGGCTACACCTTC | CASSFTSYGYTF
TRBJ1-4 | - | TRBV28 | TRBD1 | TGTGCCAGCAGTTCCGTGGGACAGGGGTCTGAAAAACTGTTTTTT | CASSSVGQGSEKLFF
TRBJ2-2 | - | TRBV6-1 | - | TGTGCCAGCCAGGTAGGGCTGGAGGTCACCGGGGAGCTGTTTTTT | CASQVGLEVTGELFF
TRBJ1-5 | - | TRBV25-1 | - | TGTGCCAGCAGGGGCCCGGGAATGGATCAGCCCCAGCATTTT | CASRGPGMDQPQHF
TRBJ2-1 | few | TRBV4-2 | TRBD2 | TGTGCCAGCAGCCAAGATCCTGCGGGACTAGACTACAATGAGCAGTTCTTC | CASSQDPAGLDYNEQFF
TRBJ2-2 | - | TRBV10-3 | TRBD2 | TGTGCCATCTCCGGGACTAGCGGGGGGAACACCGGGGAGCTGTTTTTT | CAISGTSGGNTGELFF
TRBJ2-1 | - | TRBV5-4 | TRBD2 | TGTGCCAGCAGCTCCGGACTAGCGGGAGGGTTCGATGAGCAGTTCTTC | CASSSGLAGGFDEQFF
TRBJ2-3 | - | TRBV9 | - | TGTGCCAGCAGTGCATCTCCGACGATCACAGATACGCAGTATTTT | CASSASPTITDTQYF
TRBJ1-4 | - | TRBV7-2 | TRBD1 | TGTGCCAGCAGTTCTAACACCGGGACAGGGGATGAAAAACTGTTTTTT | CASSSNTGTGDEKLFF
TRBJ2-7 | - | TRBV7-9 | TRBD2 | TGTGCCAGCAGCCGGAGCGGGAGTGACGAGCAGTACTTC | CASSRSGSDEQYF
TRBJ2-7 | - | TRBV29-1 | - | TGCAGCGTTGGTTGGGGCCAGGACGAGCAGTACTTC | CSVGWGQDEQYF
TRBJ2-7 | - | TRBV5-1 | - | TGCGCCAGCAGCTTGGGCCAGAGCTCCTACGAGCAGTACTTC | CASSLGQSSYEQYF
TRBJ1-2 | once | TRBV10-3 | - | TGTGCCACCGCATTGACGGAACCTAACTATGGCTACACCTTC | CATALTEPNYGYTF
TRBJ1-4 | - | TRBV13 | - | TGTGCCAGCAGCCAGCACAGCAGGGAAAAACTGTTTTTT | CASSQHSREKLFF
TRBJ2-3 | - | TRBV11-2 | - | TGTGCCAGTTCCGGATCTAGCACAGATACGCAGTATTTT | CASSGSSTDTQYF
TRBJ1-2 | - | TRBV2 | - | TGTGCCAGCAGTGAATTCTATGGCTACACCTTC | CASSEFYGYTF
TRBJ1-5 | few | TRBV14 | - | TGTGCCAGCAGCCAAGATCATGGCAATCAGCCCCAGCATTTT | CASSQDHGNQPQHF
TRBJ2-1 | - | TRBV5-1 | TRBD2 | TGCGCCAGCAGCTTATCAGCGGGAAACTCCTACAATGAGCAGTTCTTC | CASSLSAGNSYNEQFF